Reported below is one T cell receptor beta chain. Its antigen is not identified. The data were taken from a study of cytomegalovirus exposure and HLA in healthy donors. The study, taken as a whole, reports: Analysis performed later found about 18,000 TCR beta sequences associated with HLA alleles at 0.05 false discovery rate. Investigators reported some 150 TCR beta chains as tied to cytomegalovirus. An observed cluster of highly shared sequence variants was recorded as a likely sequencing artifact.

Amplification used 60 Vbeta primers and 13 Jbeta primers. Data came from immunoSEQ multiplex PCR; TCRdb stores just in-frame clones and leaves some out. Of over 200,000 clones in the sample, about 84% were seen once. Looked up from germline, CDR1 is SGHRS and CDR2 is YFSETQ. J lost 8 bases, V lost 2 bases, and 9 bases had no gene match. CDR3 length equals 15 residues. The study sampled nominally healthy donors, though unrecorded immune exposures were likely. The gene calls are TRBV5-1 and TRBJ2-1, with 8 bases lining up with TRBD2. Sequencing input: PBMCs. This clonotype was sampled from a human donor in good health. CDR3: CASSFIRTSRYEQFF. CDR3 nucleotides: TGCGCCAGCAGCTTCATAAGGACTAGCAGATATGAGCAGTTCTTC.